Below, 23 T cell receptor beta chains from the same sample are listed, as sequenced in a study of PD-L1 blockade in urothelial cancer. Time point defined: pretreatment peripheral blood. Method: immunoSEQ multiplex PCR; TCRdb's copy keeps in-frame clones and lacks some. The top ten clones hold 3.2% of a sample with 60,000 or so clones, approximately 81% of them seen once. The sample in question was PBMCs, obtained around atezolizumab (anti-PD-L1) treatment. The receptors shown here come from a man between 65 and 79 years old with urothelial cancer.

V gene TRBV5-1 combines with J gene TRBJ2-1; 8 positions match TRBD2. This CDR3 comprises 16 residues. Germline V lookup: CDR1 SGHRS, CDR2 YFSETQ. The V and J ends lost 0 bases and 5 bases, in that order; junction bases with no gene match: 7. CDR3 loop: CASSLVLAGLNNEQFF. CDR3 sequence (DNA): TGCGCCAGCAGCTTGGTCCTAGCGGGTCTGAACAATGAGCAGTTCTTC.

V and J are TRBV10-3 and TRBJ1-4, with 11 bases aligning to TRBD1. Germline-derived CDR1 and CDR2 are ENHRY and SYGVKD. After removal of 10 bases from V and 4 bases from J, the junction contained 14 bases not matched to a gene. The CDR3 is made up of 17 amino acids. Written as DNA, the CDR3 is TGTGCCACCCGAGGAGGACAGGGGGCCCCGAGTAATGAAAAACTGTTTTTT. Translated, it gives CATRGGQGAPSNEKLFF.

J is TRBJ2-7 and V is TRBV30; possibly TRBD1 for D (6 bases). The V gene's germline CDR1 is GTSNPN and CDR2 SVGIG (reference sequence). The CDR3 length is 11 residues. Trimming cost V 6 bases and J 3 bases, with 9 bases left between them. CDR3 region: CACKDSYEQYF. For the CDR3, the DNA is TGTGCCTGTAAGGACAGCTACGAGCAGTACTTC.

The rearrangement joins TRBV6-5 to TRBJ1-2; TRBD1 might be the D (5 bases). In germline, CDR1 is MNHEY, CDR2 SVGAGI. Trimming stripped 0 bases from V and 4 bases from J, with 12 bases between. The CDR3 is 15 residues long. The DNA of the CDR3 is TGTGCCAGCAGTTACTCGACCAGGGTCAGCTATGGCTACACCTTC. It translates to CASSYSTRVSYGYTF.

The chain recombines TRBV18 with TRBJ2-1; maybe TRBD1 (6 bases). This CDR3 comprises 15 residues. Trimming left V 3 bases short and J 4 bases short, with 13 bases between. From germline, CDR1 is KGHSH and CDR2 LQKENI. In DNA form, the CDR3 reads TGTGCCAGCTCACCCCAGGGGATGGGGTACAATGAGCAGTTCTTC. Translation: CASSPQGMGYNEQFF.

The chain combines TRBV2 with TRBJ2-3, with 7 bases lining up with TRBD1. V lost 4 bases and J lost 2; bases outside the gene matches: 6. The CDR3 is 15 residues long. Germline V lookup: CDR1 SNHLY, CDR2 FYNNEI. The CDR3 is CASSVQTGSTDTQYF. The CDR3 coding sequence is TGTGCCAGCAGTGTACAGACAGGGTCCACAGATACGCAGTATTTT. The variable domain in full, with the rest retrieved from reference TRBV2 and TRBJ2-3, is EPEVTQTPSHQVTQMGQEVILRCVPISNHLYFYWYRQILGQKVEFLVSFYNNEISEKSEIFDDQFSVERPDGSNFTLKIRSTKLEDSAMYFCASSVQTGSTDTQYFGPGTRLTVL.

The rearrangement uses TRBV29-1 and TRBJ2-3; TRBD2 is a possible D gene (5 bases). The germline V gene encodes CDR1 SQVTM and CDR2 ANQGSEA. The V end was cut by 4 bases, the J end by 2 bases, with 7 bases between. The CDR3 consists of 12 residues. The CDR3 DNA reads as TGCAGCGTTGGAGCGGTCACAGATACGCAGTATTTT. Translated, it gives CSVGAVTDTQYF.

The rearrangement uses TRBV5-4 and TRBJ2-1; 7 bases are a match to TRBD2. Germline trimming cut 4 bases from V and 4 bases from J; bases unmatched to any gene: 8. Germline CDR1 is SGHNT and CDR2 is YYREEE (reference sequence). This CDR3 has 15 amino acids. The CDR3 protein is CASSPPLAAYNEQFF. CDR3 sequence (DNA): TGTGCCAGCAGCCCCCCCCTAGCGGCTTACAATGAGCAGTTCTTC.

The chain is built from TRBV12-5 and TRBJ2-3; 8 positions match TRBD2. CDR3 size: 13 residues. Losses at the gene ends were 8 bases for V and 4 bases for J; bases not matched to a gene: 5. Germline lookup yields CDR1 LGHNT and CDR2 FRNRAP. The CDR3 DNA is TGTGCTAGTAGCGCTAGCGGGCCAGATACGCAGTATTTT. It is translated as CASSASGPDTQYF. Drawing the rest from reference TRBV12-5 and TRBJ2-3, the complete variable domain is DARVTQTPRHKVTEMGQEVTMRCQPILGHNTVFWYRQTMMQGLELLAYFRNRAPLDDSGMPKDRFSAEMPDATLATLKIQPSEPRDSAVYFCASSASGPDTQYFGPGTRLTVL.

The chain employs TRBV2 and TRBJ2-7; D is possibly TRBD1 (6 bases). With 9 bases removed from V and 3 bases from J, the gap between germline ends came to 21 bases. This CDR3 is built from 15 residues. Germline CDR1 SNHLY, CDR2 FYNNEI. CDR3 region: CASQSGAGVDYEQYF. In DNA, the CDR3 is TGTGCCAGTCAATCTGGGGCAGGGGTAGACTACGAGCAGTACTTC.

This clone has only one observation. The J gene is TRBJ2-7, the V gene TRBV15; the match to TRBD1 covers 7 bases. The CDR3 is 15 amino acids. The V and J ends lost 0 bases and 6 bases, in that order; junction bases with no gene match: 8. Germline V gene lookup returns CDR1 LNHNV and CDR2 YYDKDF (reference sequence). CDR3 sequence reads: CATSRDSVAGGEQYF. Here the CDR3 DNA reads TGTGCCACCAGCAGAGACTCTGTGGCAGGGGGCGAGCAGTACTTC.

The chain links TRBV6-1 to TRBJ1-2; TRBD1 might be the D (5 bases). CDR3 size: 15 residues. CDR1 and CDR2 from the germline V gene are MNHNS and SASEGT. Trimming pared 2 bases from V and 7 bases from J, leaving 17 bases between. CDR3 protein: CASSERRAGRAGYTF. CDR3 DNA sequence: TGTGCCAGCAGTGAACGGAGGGCAGGGAGGGCTGGCTACACCTTC.

In this sample, this clone turned up once. This chain joins TRBV5-5 and TRBJ2-1, with 8 bases lining up with TRBD2. Germline CDR1 SGHKS, CDR2 YYEKEE (reference sequence). The length of the CDR3 is 14 residues. The V and J ends lost 1 base and 5 bases, in that order; junction bases with no gene match: 2. The CDR3 DNA sequence: TGTGCCAGCAGCTTGAGCGGGAGTAACAATGAGCAGTTCTTC. Translated: CASSLSGSNNEQFF.

The chain has TRBV2 and TRBJ1-2; 7 bases align to TRBD1. The CDR3 runs 15 residues. J was trimmed by 5 bases and V by 5 bases; bases with no gene match: 11. Germline assignment: CDR1 SNHLY and CDR2 FYNNEI. The CDR3 coding sequence is TGTGCCAGCAGTCCCAGAGGTGGCAGGGGGTATGGCTACACCTTC. Amino acid sequence: CASSPRGGRGYGYTF.

V is TRBV2 and J is TRBJ2-3; TRBD2 agrees at 10 bases. CDR3 length: 17 residues. CDR1 and CDR2 from the germline V gene are SNHLY and FYNNEI. Trimming removed 2 bases from V and 3 bases from J; junction bases left unmatched: 8. CDR3 sequence reads: CASSEFPPGLATDTQYF. DNA of the CDR3: TGTGCCAGCAGTGAATTCCCTCCGGGACTAGCGACAGATACGCAGTATTTT.

This clone is a singleton in its sample. The chain is built from TRBV11-2 and TRBJ2-1; tentative D call: TRBD2 (5 bases). Deletions cut 5 bases from V and 8 bases from J, with 19 bases between. Germline values: CDR1 SGHAT, CDR2 FQNNGV. This CDR3 comprises 15 residues. The CDR3 DNA follows: TGTGCCAGCAGCCTAAGCGGAGTAGACGGCGATGAGCAGTTCTTC. This encodes CASSLSGVDGDEQFF.

The CDR3 DNA follows: TGTGCCAGCAGCGTAGGAGGTGGGAGCACGAACACCGGGGAGCTGTTTTTT. As protein: CASSVGGGSTNTGELFF. V gene TRBV9 combines with J gene TRBJ2-2; a weak D match, TRBD2 (5 bases). V gave up 0 bases and J gave up 0 bases, with 12 bases separating them. Germline V gene lookup returns CDR1 SGDLS and CDR2 YYNGEE. This CDR3 comprises 17 residues. Drawing the rest from reference TRBV9 and TRBJ2-2, the complete variable domain is DSGVTQTPKHLITATGQRVTLRCSPRSGDLSVYWYQQSLDQGLQFLIQYYNGEERAKGNILERFSAQQFPDLHSELNLSSLELGDSALYFCASSVGGGSTNTGELFFGEGSRLTVL.

The chain couples TRBV27 to TRBJ2-1; 7 bases are shared with TRBD1. Germline V gene data show CDR1 as MNHEY and CDR2 as SMNVEV (reference sequence). Losses at the gene ends were 2 bases for V and 6 bases for J; bases not matched to a gene: 10. The length of the CDR3 is 16 residues. The chain's CDR3 is CASSLRRQGSRNEQFF. The DNA for the CDR3 is TGTGCCAGCAGTTTAAGGAGACAGGGCTCCCGCAATGAGCAGTTCTTC.

The chain has TRBV18 and TRBJ2-6; perhaps TRBD2 as D (5 bases). CDR1 is KGHSH and CDR2 is LQKENI in the germline V gene. CDR3 length equals 15 residues. The V end lost 2 bases, the J end lost 4 bases, and 9 bases lay between the germline ends. CDR3 coding DNA: TGTGCCAGCTCACCATTCGGGGAAGGGGCCAACGTCCTGACTTTC. Translated: CASSPFGEGANVLTF.

The chain recombines TRBV7-2 with TRBJ2-3, with a weak D call TRBD1 (5 bases). CDR1 and CDR2 from the germline V gene are SGHTA and FQGNSA. The V end lost 1 base, the J end lost 4 bases, and 18 bases lay between the germline ends. This CDR3 has 17 amino acids. The CDR3 sequence is CASSLVGQTQYPDTQYF. In DNA, the CDR3 is TGTGCCAGCAGCTTAGTAGGACAAACACAATATCCAGATACGCAGTATTTT.

The gene calls are TRBV7-2 and TRBJ1-1; weak D call: TRBD1 (6 bases). CDR1 and CDR2 (germline): SGHTA, FQGNSA. Trimming pared 3 bases from V and 4 bases from J, leaving 12 bases between. This CDR3 is built from 14 residues. CDR3 amino acids: CASSFGGGSTEAFF. CDR3 DNA sequence: TGTGCCAGCAGCTTCGGGGGCGGGAGCACTGAAGCTTTCTTT.

The chain is built from TRBV25-1 and TRBJ2-3, with D possibly matching TRBD2 (6 bases). Germline V lookup: CDR1 MGHDK, CDR2 SYGVNS. The V end was cut by 4 bases, the J end by 5 bases, with 10 bases between. This CDR3 contains 13 residues. The CDR3 DNA reads as TGTGCCAGCAGTGGATGGGGAGGAGATACGCAGTATTTT. Translating gives CASSGWGGDTQYF.

V gene TRBV7-3 combines with J gene TRBJ2-7; 9 bases map to TRBD1. Germline trimming cut 5 bases from V and 5 bases from J; bases unmatched to any gene: 7. The CDR3 contains 14 residues. Germline values: CDR1 SGHTA, CDR2 FQGTGA. The CDR3 sequence is CASSQDRGFHEQYF. In DNA form, the CDR3 reads TGTGCCAGCAGCCAGGACAGGGGCTTCCACGAGCAGTACTTC.